Reported below is one T cell receptor beta chain. Its target is unknown. Different DNA sequences within this sample yield the same CDR3. Produced via immunoSEQ multiplex PCR; TCRdb's table is partial and in-frame only. The table lists 75,000 to 95,000 clones, 90% to 97% of them singletons. Time point described: recipient sample about 28 days before transplant, after cytoreduction. Recipient blood drawn about 28 days pretransplant and days 30, 100, 180 after. The sample is drawn from a study of T cell clonotyping in hematopoietic cell transplantation. Study-level findings and limits: Pathologically expanded recipient clonotypes increased progressively from day 30 to day 180 as diversity fell. At the given depth, recipient repertoires were over 95% de novo clonotypes.

The CDR3 length is 13 residues. Trimming pared 4 bases from V and 2 bases from J, leaving 9 bases between. Germline V gene data show CDR1 as GTSNPN and CDR2 as SVGIG (reference sequence). The receptor's source is a woman aged 50 to 60 with acute myeloid leukemia. Some clones in this sample may be carry-over from other donors' samples. The J gene is TRBJ1-5, the V gene TRBV30, with TRBD1 as a possible D gene (5 bases). Sequences were derived from peripheral blood mononuclear cells, sampled before stem cell transplant. The CDR3 reads CAWNQGGNQPQHF. As DNA, the CDR3 is TGTGCCTGGAACCAGGGCGGCAATCAGCCCCAGCATTTT.